The TCR beta chain described here comes from a study of blood T cell repertoires in COVID-19. Study details: Sources were T cells, B-cell-depleted T cells, or PBMCs; the material itself was cDNA or gDNA.

The repertoire was sequenced with immunoSEQ multiplex PCR; TCRdb's copy has only in-frame clones and lacks some. The sample contains some 160,000 clones, about 82% of which appear only once. The trim removed 1 base at V and 2 bases at J, leaving 13 bases unmatched. CDR1 is SGHDN and CDR2 is FVKESK in the germline V gene. There are 18 residues in the CDR3. The specimen was peripheral blood. The V call is TRBV14, the J call TRBJ2-7; 8 bases map to TRBD1. The receptor comes from a woman older than 75 with COVID-19, enrolled during active disease. The DNA for the CDR3 is TGTGCCAGCAGCCAAGGCCGGACAGGGTCCGGTTGGACCTACGAGCAGTACTTC. This sequence encodes CASSQGRTGSGWTYEQYF.